This TCR beta chain was profiled in a study of identical twins. Many counts were recorded for this clonotype. TCRdb independently ran MiXCR on the 5' RACE reads; one entry per CDR3 protein. Here the sample spans around 690,000 distinct CDR3 sequences, over 20% being singletons. The CDR3 extends over 13 amino acids. Trimming pared 2 bases from V and 2 bases from J, leaving 6 bases between. Germline CDR1 reads SGHTA; CDR2 reads FQGNSA. These same records also appear under a second study, on T cells expressing NK-cell markers.

V gene TRBV7-2 combines with J gene TRBJ1-1; D gene ambiguous. The origin of this receptor is a young woman in good health. The specimen sequenced was PBMCs. CDR3 sequence: CASSLTSNTEAFF. The CDR3 nucleotides are TGTGCCAGCAGCTTAACGTCAAACACTGAAGCTTTCTTT.